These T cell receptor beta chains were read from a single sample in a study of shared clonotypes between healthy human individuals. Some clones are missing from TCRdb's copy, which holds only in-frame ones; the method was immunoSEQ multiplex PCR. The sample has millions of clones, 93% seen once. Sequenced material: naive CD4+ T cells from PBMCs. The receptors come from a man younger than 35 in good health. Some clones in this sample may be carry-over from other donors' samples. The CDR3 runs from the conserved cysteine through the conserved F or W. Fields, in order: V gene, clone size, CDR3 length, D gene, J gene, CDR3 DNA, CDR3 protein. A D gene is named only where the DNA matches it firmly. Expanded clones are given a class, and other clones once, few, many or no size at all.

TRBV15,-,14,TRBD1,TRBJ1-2,TGTGCCACCAGCAGACCAGGACAGGTCTTCAGCTACACCTTC,CATSRPGQVFSYTF
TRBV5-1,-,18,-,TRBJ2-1,TGCGCCAGCAGCTTGGTTACCTCGGGGGCAGGGCATCGGAATGAGCAGTTCTTC,CASSLVTSGAGHRNEQFF
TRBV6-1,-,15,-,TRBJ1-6,TGTGCCAGCAGTGCTGATCCAAGGGGTAATTCACCCCTCCACTTT,CASSADPRGNSPLHF
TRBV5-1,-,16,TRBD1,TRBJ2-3,TGCGCCAGCAGCTTGGGCGTGACAGGGGGCCCAGATACGCAGTATTTT,CASSLGVTGGPDTQYF
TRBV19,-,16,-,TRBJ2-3,TGTGCCAGTAGCTCTCCGGCCCGGGGTAGCACAGATACGCAGTATTTT,CASSSPARGSTDTQYF
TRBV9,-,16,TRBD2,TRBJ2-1,TGTGCCAGCAGCATAAGGACTAGTAAAGCCTACAATGAGCAGTTCTTC,CASSIRTSKAYNEQFF
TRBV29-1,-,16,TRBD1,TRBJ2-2,TGCAGCGTTGATAGGTCGGGACAGGGGGCGACCGGGGAGCTGTTTTTT,CSVDRSGQGATGELFF
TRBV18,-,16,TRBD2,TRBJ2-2,TGTGCCAGCTCTCAAGGACTAGCGGGAGTTTCCGGGGAGCTGTTTTTT,CASSQGLAGVSGELFF
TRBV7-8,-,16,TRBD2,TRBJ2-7,TGTGCCAGCAGCCCCCGGGGGGGCCCAACCTCCTACGAGCAGTACTTC,CASSPRGGPTSYEQYF
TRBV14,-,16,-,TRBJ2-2,TGTGCCAGCAGCCAAGGGCTACCGGGTAACACCGGGGAGCTGTTTTTT,CASSQGLPGNTGELFF
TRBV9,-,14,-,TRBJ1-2,TGTGCCAGCAGCCGAGAAGGGGGGTGGTATGGCTACACCTTC,CASSREGGWYGYTF
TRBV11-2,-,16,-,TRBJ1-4,TGTGCCAGCAGCTTAGAACCCAACAGACCTAATGAAAAACTGTTTTTT,CASSLEPNRPNEKLFF
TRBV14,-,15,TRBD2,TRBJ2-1,TGTGCCAGCAGCTACCTAGCGGGTAACTACAATGAGCAGTTCTTC,CASSYLAGNYNEQFF
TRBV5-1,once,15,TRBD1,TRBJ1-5,TGCGCCAGCAGCTTGGCCCCAGGGGGGAATCAGCCCCAGCATTTT,CASSLAPGGNQPQHF
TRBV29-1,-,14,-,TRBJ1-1,TGCAGCGTTGAATTTCGTCAGGCGAACACTGAAGCTTTCTTT,CSVEFRQANTEAFF
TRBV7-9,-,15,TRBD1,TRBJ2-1,TGTGCCAGCAGCCCTCCCGCGACAGGGGGCAATGAGCAGTTCTTC,CASSPPATGGNEQFF
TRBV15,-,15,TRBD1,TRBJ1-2,TGTGCCACCAGCGTATCGACCAACAGGGGCTATGGCTACACCTTC,CATSVSTNRGYGYTF
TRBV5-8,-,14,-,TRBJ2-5,TGTGCCAGCATCCTCCCGGGGACCCAAGAGACCCAGTACTTC,CASILPGTQETQYF
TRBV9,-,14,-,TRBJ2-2,TGTGCCAGCACCGACAGGACGAACACCGGGGAGCTGTTTTTT,CASTDRTNTGELFF
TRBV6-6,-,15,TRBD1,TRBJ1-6,TGTGCCAGCAGTTACAGGGACAGCTATAATTCACCCCTCCACTTT,CASSYRDSYNSPLHF
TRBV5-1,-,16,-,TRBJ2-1,TGCGCCAGCAGCTCTAACTCGCGGGACCCCTACAATGAGCAGTTCTTC,CASSSNSRDPYNEQFF
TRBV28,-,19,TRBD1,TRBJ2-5,TGTGCCAGCAGTCCCACCCCCGGGACAGGGTATTGGGATCAAGAGACCCAGTACTTC,CASSPTPGTGYWDQETQYF
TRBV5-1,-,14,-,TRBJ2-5,TGCGCCAGCAGCTTGGGACAAATGGGGGAGACCCAGTACTTC,CASSLGQMGETQYF
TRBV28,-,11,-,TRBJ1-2,TGTGCCAGTAGGGGACGGGGAGGCTACACCTTC,CASRGRGGYTF
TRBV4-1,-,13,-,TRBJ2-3,TGCGCCAGCCCCCGACTGGTCACAGATACGCAGTATTTT,CASPRLVTDTQYF
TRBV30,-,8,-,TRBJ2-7,TGCGCCCCAGGGGAGCAGTACTTC,CAPGEQYF
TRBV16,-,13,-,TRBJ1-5,TGTGCCAGCAGCCGGACGGAAGATCAGCCCCAGCATTTT,CASSRTEDQPQHF
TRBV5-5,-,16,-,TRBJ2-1,TGTGCCAGCAGCTTTGTTGGTGCCATCGGAGGGGGTGAGCAGTTCTTC,CASSFVGAIGGGEQFF
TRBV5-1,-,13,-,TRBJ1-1,TGCGCCAGCAGCCCGGGAATGAACACTGAAGCTTTCTTT,CASSPGMNTEAFF
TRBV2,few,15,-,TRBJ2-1,TGTGCCAGCAGTGAAGCGCGGCCAGGGGCCAATGAGCAGTTCTTC,CASSEARPGANEQFF
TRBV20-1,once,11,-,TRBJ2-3,TGCAGTGCTAGACAGGTGGATACGCAGTATTTT,CSARQVDTQYF
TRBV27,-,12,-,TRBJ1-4,TGTGCCAGCAGGGGGCCAGGGGAAAAACTGTTTTTT,CASRGPGEKLFF
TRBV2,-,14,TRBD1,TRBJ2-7,TGTGCCAGCAGTAAACGGACAGGGGACTACGAGCAGTACTTC,CASSKRTGDYEQYF
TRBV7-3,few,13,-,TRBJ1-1,TGTGCCAGCAGCTTACAGGAGAACACTGAAGCTTTCTTT,CASSLQENTEAFF
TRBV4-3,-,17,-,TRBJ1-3,TGCGCCAGCAGCTCCAGGGGTAGGGGTCTGGCTGGAAACACCATATATTTT,CASSSRGRGLAGNTIYF
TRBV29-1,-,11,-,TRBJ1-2,TGCAGCGTTGACAGGGGAGATGGCTACACCTTC,CSVDRGDGYTF
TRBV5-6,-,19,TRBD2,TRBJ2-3,TGTGCCAGCAGCTTCGACGGACTAGCGGGCGTTGGACGCACAGATACGCAGTATTTT,CASSFDGLAGVGRTDTQYF
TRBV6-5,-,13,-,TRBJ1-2,TGTGCCAGCAGTTATAAGAGAACATATGGCTACACCTTC,CASSYKRTYGYTF
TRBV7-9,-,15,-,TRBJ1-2,TGTGCCAGCAGCTTTTCGGGGTCAGGCAACTATGGCTACACCTTC,CASSFSGSGNYGYTF
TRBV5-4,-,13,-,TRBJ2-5,TGTGCCAGCAGCTACGGGCCGAGGGAGACCCAGTACTTC,CASSYGPRETQYF
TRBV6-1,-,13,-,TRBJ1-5,TGTGCCAGCAGTGTGGAAAGCAATCAGCCCCAGCATTTT,CASSVESNQPQHF
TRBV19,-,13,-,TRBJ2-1,TGTGCCAGTAGTACCCTAGCAGTCAATGAGCAGTTCTTC,CASSTLAVNEQFF
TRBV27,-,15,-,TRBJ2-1,TGTGCCAGCCAAAAGGACTCTGGGTCGGCCAATGAGCAGTTCTTC,CASQKDSGSANEQFF
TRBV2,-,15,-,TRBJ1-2,TGTGCCAGCAGTGGGTCCGATTTGGGGCTTTATGGCTACACCTTC,CASSGSDLGLYGYTF
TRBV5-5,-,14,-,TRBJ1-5,TGTGCCAGCAGCTTATCAGGGACCCCCCGGCCCCAGCATTTT,CASSLSGTPRPQHF
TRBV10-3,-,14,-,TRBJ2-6,TGTGCCATGTCCGAGAACTCTGGGGCCAACGTCCTGACTTTC,CAMSENSGANVLTF
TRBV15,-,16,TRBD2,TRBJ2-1,TGTGCCACCAGCAGAGCATCTAGCGGACTCTACAATGAGCAGTTCTTC,CATSRASSGLYNEQFF
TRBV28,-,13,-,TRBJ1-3,TGTGCCACCACTCGCTCGGGGGGAAACACCATATATTTT,CATTRSGGNTIYF
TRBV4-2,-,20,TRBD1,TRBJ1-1,TGTGCCAGCAGCCTCACCCTCTCAACCGGGACAGGGGGGAGAGGCACTGAAGCTTTCTTT,CASSLTLSTGTGGRGTEAFF
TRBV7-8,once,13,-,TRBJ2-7,TGTGCCAGCAGCTCCGGCCCGGTCTACGAGCAGTACTTC,CASSSGPVYEQYF